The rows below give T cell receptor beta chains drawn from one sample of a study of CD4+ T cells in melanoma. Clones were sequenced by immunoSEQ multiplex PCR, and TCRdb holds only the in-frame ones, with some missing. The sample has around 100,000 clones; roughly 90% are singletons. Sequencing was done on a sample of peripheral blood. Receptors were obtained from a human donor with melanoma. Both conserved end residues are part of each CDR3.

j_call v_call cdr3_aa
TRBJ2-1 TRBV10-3 CAISESNSIYEQFF
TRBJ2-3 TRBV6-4 CASSEAGLRADTQYF
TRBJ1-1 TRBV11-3 CASSLDGGLGTEAFF
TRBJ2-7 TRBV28 CASSIIVGKGEQYF
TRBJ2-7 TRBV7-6 CASSLASGGSYEQYF
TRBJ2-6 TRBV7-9 CASSLGTGNSGANVLTF
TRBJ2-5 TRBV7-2 CASSFPQETQYF
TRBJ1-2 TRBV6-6 CASSDSYYTF
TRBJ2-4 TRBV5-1 CASSLAPTRGVIQYF
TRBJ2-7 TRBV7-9 CASSWAGQGAREQYF